Listed here are 17 T cell receptor beta chains from one sample, sequenced in a study of blood T cell repertoires in COVID-19. Profiling relied on immunoSEQ multiplex PCR, and the TCRdb table lists in-frame clones only, not all of them. Among 150,000 to 200,000 clones listed, around four fifths were seen once. Sequenced sample: peripheral blood. The receptors stem from a man in his 60s with COVID-19, enrolled during active disease.

The gene calls are TRBV28 and TRBJ1-2; weak D call: TRBD1 (6 bases). The CDR3 is 16 residues long. Germline assignment: CDR1 MDHEN and CDR2 SYDVKM. V gave up 2 bases and J gave up 4 bases, with 17 bases separating them. The CDR3 nucleotides are TGTGCCAGCAGTTTAGCCCCGGACAGCAATTTCTATGGCTACACCTTC. Amino acid sequence: CASSLAPDSNFYGYTF.

The chain employs TRBV7-9 and TRBJ2-3, with 9 positions matching TRBD2. The germline gives CDR1 SEHNR, CDR2 FQNEAQ (reference sequence). Losses at the gene ends were 0 bases for V and 5 bases for J; bases not matched to a gene: 3. This CDR3 region has 15 residues. CDR3 amino acids: CASSLASGSGDTQYF. The CDR3 DNA sequence: TGTGCCAGCAGCTTAGCTAGCGGGAGCGGAGATACGCAGTATTTT.

The chain carries TRBV2 and TRBJ1-5; TRBD1 matches at 7 bases. Germline V gene data show CDR1 as SNHLY and CDR2 as FYNNEI. Trimming cost V 6 bases and J 0 bases; bases outside gene matches: 11. The CDR3 spans 17 residues. The CDR3 is CASRAAIGQVSNQPQHF. In DNA form, the CDR3 reads TGTGCCAGCAGGGCCGCTATCGGACAGGTTAGCAATCAGCCCCAGCATTTT.

This chain joins TRBV3-1 (or the pseudogene TRBV3-2) and TRBJ2-3; D possibly corresponds to TRBD2 (5 bases). The germline CDR1 and CDR2 sequences are LGHDT and YNNKEL (reference sequence). With 4 bases removed from V and 0 bases from J, the gap between germline ends came to 8 bases. The CDR3 extends over 14 amino acids. CDR3 in amino acids: CASSPWTSTDTQYF. The CDR3 DNA is TGTGCCAGCAGCCCTTGGACTAGCACAGATACGCAGTATTTT.

This clone appeared a few times. The chain has TRBV12-3 or TRBV12-4 and TRBJ2-7, with D possibly matching TRBD1 (5 bases). The V end lost 2 bases, the J end lost 7 bases, and 6 bases lay between the germline ends. CDR3 length equals 11 residues. The CDR3 spells CASSLRGEQYF. CDR3 coding DNA: TGTGCCAGCAGTTTAAGGGGAGAGCAGTACTTC.

This sequence joins TRBV3-1 (or the pseudogene TRBV3-2) and TRBJ2-7; D remains unclear. The CDR3 totals 12 residues. V was pared by 1 base and J by 3 bases, with 4 bases between. In germline, CDR1 is LGHDT, CDR2 YNNKEL (reference sequence). This CDR3 is CASSQASYEQYF. CDR3 nucleotides: TGTGCCAGCAGCCAAGCGAGCTACGAGCAGTACTTC.

The chain combines TRBV28 with TRBJ2-7, with 7 nucleotides matching TRBD1. The CDR3 is 12 residues long. From germline, CDR1 is MDHEN and CDR2 SYDVKM. V trimming: 6 bases; J trimming: 7 bases; junction bases outside the gene matches: 6. CDR3 bases: TGTGCCAGCAGCCTGACAGGGTGGGAGCAGTACTTC. Translation gives CASSLTGWEQYF.

The chain carries TRBV30 and TRBJ2-7, with 7 bases fitting TRBD1. The V and J ends lost 2 bases and 3 bases, in that order; junction bases with no gene match: 1. Germline V gene sequence: CDR1 GTSNPN, CDR2 SVGIG (reference sequence). The CDR3 consists of 12 residues. In DNA, the CDR3 is TGTGCCTGGAGTTGGACAGGCTACGAGCAGTACTTC. Translating it yields CAWSWTGYEQYF.

This chain joins TRBV5-1 and TRBJ1-4, with no clear D. Germline V gives CDR1 SGHRS, CDR2 YFSETQ. The length of the CDR3 is 14 residues. With 2 bases removed from V and 3 bases from J, the gap between germline ends came to 8 bases. CDR3 residues: CASSFGEANEKLFF. CDR3 nucleotide sequence: TGCGCCAGCAGCTTCGGGGAGGCTAATGAAAAACTGTTTTTT.

As DNA, the CDR3 is TGTGCCAGCAGCTGGCAAGATCAGCCCCAGCATTTT. Translation gives CASSWQDQPQHF. The chain uses TRBV7-9 and TRBJ1-5; D not certain. Germline CDR1 SEHNR, CDR2 FQNEAQ (reference sequence). The CDR3 loop spans 12 amino acids. V was trimmed by 4 bases and J by 5 bases, leaving 6 bases between them. Full variable domain (outside the CDR3, taken from reference TRBV7-9 and TRBJ1-5): DTGVSQNPRHKITKRGQNVTFRCDPISEHNRLYWYRQTLGQGPEFLTYFQNEAQLEKSRLLSDRFSAERPKGSFSTLEIQRTEQGDSAMYLCASSWQDQPQHFGDGTRLSIL.

DNA of the CDR3: TGTGCCACCAGCATGGGACAGGGCTTACGAGGCTACACCTTC. It yields the protein CATSMGQGLRGYTF. The chain couples TRBV15 to TRBJ1-2; 9 bases fit TRBD1. Germline V CDR1 and CDR2: LNHNV, YYDKDF (reference sequence). Trimming took 4 bases from V and 8 from J; bases not matched to a gene: 8. CDR3 size: 14 residues. Combining the CDR3 with reference TRBV15 and TRBJ1-2 gives the whole variable domain DAMVIQNPRYQVTQFGKPVTLSCSQTLNHNVMYWYQQKSSQAPKLLFHYYDKDFNNEADTPDNFQSRRPNTSFCFLDIRSPGLGDTAMYLCATSMGQGLRGYTFGSGTRLTVV.

The J gene is TRBJ2-5, the V gene TRBV13, with TRBD2 matching 8 bases. The junction had 5 bases not matched to a gene; V was cut back by 8 bases and J by 3 bases. Germline CDR1 reads PRHDT; CDR2 reads FYEKMQ (reference sequence). There are 13 residues in the CDR3. The DNA for the CDR3 is TGTGCCAGCTTGCGGGGGGCGGAAGAGACCCAGTACTTC. It specifies CASLRGAEETQYF.

The chain employs TRBV4-2 and TRBJ2-2; D is ambiguous. Germline V CDR1 and CDR2: LGHNA, YNFKEQ. Trimming shortened V by 1 base and J by 7 bases, and 7 bases separated the two germline ends. There are 13 residues in the CDR3. CDR3 nucleotide sequence: TGTGCCAGCAGCCAAGTTCTAGGCGGGGAGCTGTTTTTT. This sequence encodes CASSQVLGGELFF.

This chain links TRBV6-2 or TRBV6-3 with TRBJ2-7; D unclear. Germline assignment: CDR1 MNHEY and CDR2 SVGEGT. The CDR3 consists of 15 residues. The V end lost 5 bases, the J end lost 7 bases, and 21 bases lay between the germline ends. The CDR3 region is CASSQANRAPWEQYF. In nucleotides, the CDR3 is TGTGCCAGCAGTCAGGCGAATCGCGCCCCCTGGGAGCAGTACTTC.

CDR3 in amino acids: CASSLARGYNSPLHF. The CDR3 region has the DNA TGTGCCAGCAGCTTGGCCAGGGGATATAATTCACCCCTCCACTTT. This chain links TRBV5-8 with TRBJ1-6; a possible D gene is TRBD1 (6 bases). The CDR3 covers 15 residues. Trimming took 0 bases from V and 4 from J, leaving 8 bases between them. The germline V gene has CDR1 SGHTS and CDR2 YDEGEE.

The J gene is TRBJ1-1, the V gene TRBV18; D unclear. This CDR3 comprises 16 residues. Germline assignment: CDR1 KGHSH and CDR2 LQKENI. V gave up 2 bases and J gave up 0 bases, with 13 bases separating them. CDR3: CASSPNMRAMNTEAFF. In nucleotides, the CDR3 is TGTGCCAGCTCACCAAATATGCGGGCGATGAACACTGAAGCTTTCTTT.

The V call is TRBV4-2, the J call TRBJ1-1; tentatively, D is TRBD1 (6 bases). Trimming took off 4 bases at V and 4 bases at J, with 22 bases between the two ends. Germline CDR1 reads LGHNA; CDR2 reads YNFKEQ. The CDR3 is 17 residues long. CDR3 sequence reads: CASSRRGAGAMGTEAFF. The CDR3, as DNA: TGTGCCAGCAGCCGCCGGGGGGCAGGGGCAATGGGCACTGAAGCTTTCTTT.